This TCR beta chain was recorded in a study of T-cell reconstitution after alpha-beta-depleted transplantation in children. V lost 4 bases and J lost 4; bases outside the gene matches: 8. The germline V gene has CDR1 SGHRS and CDR2 YFSETQ. This CDR3 is built from 15 residues. This clonotype was recorded at least ten times. Unique molecular identifiers were built into the TCRbeta library. A single record per CDR3 protein comes from TCRdb applying MiXCR to the PCR reads. Here the sample spans about 270,000 distinct CDR3 sequences, about 10% being singletons. This receptor was obtained from a human donor who donated a stem cell graft to a child with SCID. The chain has TRBV5-1 and TRBJ2-1; TRBD1 matches 7 bases. This specimen consisted of PBMCs from the stem cell graft donor, obtained from the stem cell graft. CDR3 coding DNA: TGCGCCAGCAGCCCTGAGGGGGCGGCATACAATGAGCAGTTCTTC. Translated: CASSPEGAAYNEQFF. Full variable domain (missing parts from reference TRBV5-1 and TRBJ2-1): KAGVTQTPRYLIKTRGQQVTLSCSPISGHRSVSWYQQTPGQGLQFLFEYFSETQRNKGNFPGRFSGRQFSNSRSEMNVSTLELGDSALYLCASSPEGAAYNEQFFGPGTRLTVL.